The subject of this entry is one TCR beta chain. The germline gives CDR1 MNHNS, CDR2 SASEGT. The CDR3 is 15 residues long. Deletions cut 2 bases from V and 5 bases from J, with 13 bases between. Profiled with immunoSEQ multiplex PCR; TCRdb holds only in-frame clones, not every one. The sample holds under 80,000 clones, less than 95% seen once. This record comes from a study of control samples from healthy donors and cancer patients. The gene calls are TRBV6-1 and TRBJ1-3; maybe TRBD1 (6 bases). This receptor was identified in a woman in her twenties or thirties in good health. The sequencing sample was made of blood. CDR3 sequence reads: CASSELWGLRNTIYF. In DNA form, the CDR3 reads TGTGCCAGCAGTGAACTGTGGGGGCTCAGAAACACCATATATTTT.